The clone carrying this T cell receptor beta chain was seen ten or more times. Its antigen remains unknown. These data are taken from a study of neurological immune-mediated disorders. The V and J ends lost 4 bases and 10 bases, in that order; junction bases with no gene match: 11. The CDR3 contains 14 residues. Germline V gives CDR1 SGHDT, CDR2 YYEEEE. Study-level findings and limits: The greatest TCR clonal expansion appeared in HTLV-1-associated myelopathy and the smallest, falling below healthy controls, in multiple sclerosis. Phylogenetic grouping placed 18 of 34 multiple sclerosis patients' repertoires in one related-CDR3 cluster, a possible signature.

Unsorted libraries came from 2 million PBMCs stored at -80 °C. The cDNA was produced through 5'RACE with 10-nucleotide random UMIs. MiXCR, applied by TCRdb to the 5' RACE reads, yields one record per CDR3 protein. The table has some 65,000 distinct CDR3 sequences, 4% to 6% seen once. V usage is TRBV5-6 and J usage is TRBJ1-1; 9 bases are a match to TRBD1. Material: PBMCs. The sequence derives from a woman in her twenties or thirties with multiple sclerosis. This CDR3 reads CASSTRTGGRVAFF. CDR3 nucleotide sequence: TGTGCCAGCAGCACCCGAACAGGGGGCCGGGTAGCTTTCTTT.